This is a list of T cell receptor beta chains from one sample in a study of monozygotic twins with inflammatory bowel disease. From the 5' RACE reads, TCRdb lists one entry per CDR3 protein and no DNA. This sample's clone table lists about 160,000 distinct CDR3 sequences. The sequencing sample was made of blood. Receptors were obtained from a human donor with ulcerative colitis or Crohn's disease, or a healthy co-twin of an affected twin (not recorded which). Each CDR3 is given with its conserved first and last residue.

v_gene	j_gene	CDR3aa
TRBV19	TRBJ2-1	CASSIVSGRALYNEQFF
TRBV12-3/TRBV12-4	TRBJ1-5	CASSWGTGWNQPQHF
TRBV20-1	TRBJ2-1	CSAHPRLVNEQFF
TRBV12-3/TRBV12-4	TRBJ2-5	CASSLSQGGGETQYF
TRBV12-5	TRBJ2-3	CASGLRAGGAADTQYF
TRBV5-1	TRBJ1-1	CASSLVPGRRTEAFF
TRBV7-9	TRBJ1-6	CASSPTGGSGNSPLHF
TRBV29-1	TRBJ2-5	CSVPGQGVETQYF
TRBV10-3	TRBJ2-5	CAISESIGTGGRQETQYF
TRBV3-1	TRBJ2-1	CASSPASGSGTVHNEQFF
TRBV5-1	TRBJ1-6	CASSPEGGSPLHF
TRBV20-1	TRBJ2-3	CSASLGADTQYF
TRBV12-3/TRBV12-4	TRBJ1-6	CASSPDGLSSYNSPLHF
TRBV4-2	TRBJ2-5	CASSRNPSGQETQYF
TRBV5-1	TRBJ1-1	CASSLVSDRGPTEAFF
TRBV7-9	TRBJ2-1	CASSLELGEQFF
TRBV4-1	TRBJ1-5	CASSQVMGQPQHF
TRBV9	TRBJ1-1	CASSVLHSNTEAFF
TRBV29-1	TRBJ2-1	CSVARRLAEDNEQFF
TRBV6-2/TRBV6-3	TRBJ1-6	CASSYSARSPLHF
TRBV24-1	TRBJ2-2	CATSDDRDSNTGELFF
TRBV5-1	TRBJ2-5	CASSLLAGQETQYF
TRBV6-6	TRBJ2-7	CASAGISSYEQYF
TRBV2	TRBJ1-5	CASGRSVSGVGGNQPQHF
TRBV7-3	TRBJ2-5	CASSPFQGAETQYF
TRBV29-1	TRBJ2-5	CSGMDRAVETQYF
TRBV5-7	TRBJ1-1	CASSCNRTVGAEAFF
TRBV20-1	TRBJ2-2	CSARSRTYSGELFF
TRBV5-1	TRBJ2-7	CASSPGHLSNEQYF
TRBV29-1	TRBJ2-7	CSVVGGSGQAYEQYF
TRBV7-2	TRBJ1-5	CASSFRMGNQPQHF
TRBV6-5	TRBJ2-1	CASSYGGRAYNEQFF
TRBV13	TRBJ1-1	CASSVPPGPTEAFF
TRBV10-3	TRBJ2-1	CAISEKLAGVNEQFF
TRBV7-3	TRBJ2-2	CASSFLAGDIGELFF
TRBV18	TRBJ2-7	CASSPGQGNNEQYF
TRBV29-1	TRBJ1-2	CSVVTGANYGYTF
TRBV11-1	TRBJ2-1	CASSLVSSGGAGATEQFF
TRBV5-6	TRBJ2-7	CASSSEPSSYEQYF
TRBV5-1	TRBJ2-3	CASSFSDRTYTDTQYF
TRBV10-3	TRBJ1-5	CAISTGKGDQPQHF
TRBV3-1	TRBJ1-1	CVSSQGDRVGEAFF
TRBV28	TRBJ2-2	CASSLFRDGVTGELFF
TRBV5-1	TRBJ2-6	CASSLATSGPSGGANVLTF
TRBV4-1	TRBJ2-5	CASSQEASGMGGQETQYF